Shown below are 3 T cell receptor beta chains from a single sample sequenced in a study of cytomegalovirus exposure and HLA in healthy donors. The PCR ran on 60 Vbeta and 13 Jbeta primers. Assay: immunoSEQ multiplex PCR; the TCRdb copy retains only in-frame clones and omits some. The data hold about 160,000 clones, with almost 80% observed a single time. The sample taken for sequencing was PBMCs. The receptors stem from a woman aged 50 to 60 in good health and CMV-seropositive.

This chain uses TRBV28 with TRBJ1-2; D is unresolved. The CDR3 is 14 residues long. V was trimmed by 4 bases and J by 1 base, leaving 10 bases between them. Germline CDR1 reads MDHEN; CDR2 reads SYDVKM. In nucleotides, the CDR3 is TGTGCCAGCAGTTACAATGATATTAACTATGGCTACACCTTC. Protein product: CASSYNDINYGYTF.

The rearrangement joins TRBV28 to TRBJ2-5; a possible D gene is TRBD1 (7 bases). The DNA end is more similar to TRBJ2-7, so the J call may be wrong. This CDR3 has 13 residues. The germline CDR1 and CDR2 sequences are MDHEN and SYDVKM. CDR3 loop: CASRRGTVYEQYF. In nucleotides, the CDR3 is TGTGCCAGCAGGCGCGGGACAGTCTACGAGCAGTACTTC.

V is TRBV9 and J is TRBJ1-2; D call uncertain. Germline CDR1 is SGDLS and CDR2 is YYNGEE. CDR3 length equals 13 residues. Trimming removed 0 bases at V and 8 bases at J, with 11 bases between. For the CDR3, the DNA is TGTGCCAGCAGCGTAGCTCTGAATGGCGGCTACACCTTC. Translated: CASSVALNGGYTF.